The following is a T cell receptor (beta chain) sequence with its context. No antigen is known for it. The sample is drawn from a study of graft-versus-host responses after intestinal transplantation. Study information: Each transplant was multivisceral, liver-intestinal, or isolated intestinal. Anti-thymocyte globulin served as induction for all recipients, who then took tacrolimus and steroids for about 3 years. Study observations and caveats: Recipient bone marrow held GvH clones, some seen earlier in ileum or blood.

Assay used: immunoSEQ multiplex PCR; TCRdb lists only in-frame clones, some missing. This repertoire shows over 70,000 clones, about 94% found once; its top ten account for less than 0.55%. This specimen consisted of unstimulated CD8+ T cells sorted from spleen or lymph node cells, obtained before intestinal transplant. This TCR was sampled from a human donor who received an intestinal transplant.

The CDR3 spells CATRTITDTQYF. The DNA of the CDR3 is TGTGCCACGAGAACAATCACAGATACGCAGTATTTT. The chain combines TRBV2 with TRBJ2-3, with D unclear. Germline CDR1 and CDR2: SNHLY and FYNNEI. The CDR3 length is 12 residues. The V end lost 10 bases, the J end lost 2 bases, and 10 bases lay between the germline ends.